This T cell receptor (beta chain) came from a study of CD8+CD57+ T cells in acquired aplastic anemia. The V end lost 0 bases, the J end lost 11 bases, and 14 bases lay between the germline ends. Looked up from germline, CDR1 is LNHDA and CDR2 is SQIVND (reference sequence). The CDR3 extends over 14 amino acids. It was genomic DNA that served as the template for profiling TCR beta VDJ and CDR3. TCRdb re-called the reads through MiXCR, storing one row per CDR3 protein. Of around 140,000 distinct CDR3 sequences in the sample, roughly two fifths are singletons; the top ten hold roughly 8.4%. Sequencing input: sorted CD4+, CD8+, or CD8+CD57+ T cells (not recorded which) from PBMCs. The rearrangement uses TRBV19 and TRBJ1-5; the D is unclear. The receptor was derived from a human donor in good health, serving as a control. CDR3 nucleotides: TGTGCCAGTAGTATAGACAGGCGGCCCACATCCCAGCATTTT. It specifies CASSIDRRPTSQHF. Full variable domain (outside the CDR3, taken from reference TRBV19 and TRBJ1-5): DGGITQSPKYLFRKEGQNVTLSCEQNLNHDAMYWYRQDPGQGLRLIYYSQIVNDFQKGDIAEGYSVSREKKESFPLTVTSAQKNPTAFYLCASSIDRRPTSQHFGDGTRLSIL.